These 7 T cell receptor beta chains were all obtained from the same sample, sequenced in a study of blood T cell repertoires in COVID-19 (dated by TCRdb to the early 2020s). To prepare the library, the immunoSEQ multiplex PCR assay was applied. Held by TCRdb, this immuneACCESS table contains in-frame sequences only and omits some clones. Under half of the omission traces to an unresolved V gene where checked; the cause of the rest is unknown. For this sample the table gives 150,000 to 200,000 clones, of which roughly 79% were detected only once. The biggest ten clones account for over 20% of the sample. Sequencing used peripheral blood. Source of these receptors: a woman over 75 with acute or convalescent COVID-19.

The chain has TRBV7-8 and TRBJ1-1; D is undetermined. Deletions cut 1 base from V and 1 base from J, with 4 bases between. The CDR3 has 13 residues. Per the germline V gene, CDR1 is SGHVS and CDR2 is FQNEAQ. In DNA form, the CDR3 reads TGTGCCAGCAGCTTAGGCAGGAACACTGAAGCTTTCTTT. Translating gives CASSLGRNTEAFF.

This chain uses TRBV19 with TRBJ1-3, with 7 bases identical to TRBD1. There are 14 residues in the CDR3. V trimming: 6 bases; J trimming: 4 bases; junction bases outside the gene matches: 6. Germline V gene data show CDR1 as LNHDA and CDR2 as SQIVND (reference sequence). Written as DNA, the CDR3 is TGTGCCAGTAGCATACCGGGACAGGGAAACACCATATATTTT. Translation: CASSIPGQGNTIYF.

The chain carries TRBV23-1 and TRBJ1-2, with D unclear. TRBV23-1 is treated as an ORF (open reading frame) with a function not yet certain. Between the trimmed V and J ends, which lost 7 bases and 8 bases, there was a span of 26 bases. This CDR3 has 16 residues. CDR3 DNA: TGCGCCAGCATCAGGAGTGAGGGCGGAATAACGCGGGGCTACACCTTC. Translated, it gives CASIRSEGGITRGYTF.

The chain has TRBV6-2 or TRBV6-3 and TRBJ2-7; possible D gene TRBD2, 6 bases. Trimming took 6 bases from V and 1 from J, leaving 16 bases between them. The V gene's germline CDR1 is MNHEY and CDR2 SVGEGT. The CDR3 has 15 amino acids. The chain's CDR3 is CASSNLATSSYEQYF. The CDR3, as DNA: TGTGCCAGCAGCAACCTAGCGACATCTTCCTACGAGCAGTACTTC.

This clone was seen a handful of times. This sequence joins TRBV5-1 and TRBJ2-5, with TRBD2 matching over 8 bases. This CDR3 is built from 14 residues. Germline CDR1 is SGHRS and CDR2 is YFSETQ. The V segment lost 0 bases and the J segment 5 bases; nucleotides outside the gene matches: 3. CDR3 bases: TGCGCCAGCAGCTTGGGACTAGCGAGTGAGACCCAGTACTTC. It yields the protein CASSLGLASETQYF.

The chain joins TRBV7-2 to TRBJ1-2; 10 bases map to TRBD1. The CDR3 runs 14 residues. Losses at the gene ends were 1 base for V and 8 bases for J; bases not matched to a gene: 4. CDR1 SGHTA and CDR2 FQGNSA come from the germline V gene. The CDR3, as DNA: TGTGCCAGCAGCTTAGGACAGGGGGCTTGGGGCTACACCTTC. Protein product: CASSLGQGAWGYTF.

This clone was recorded a few times. The chain links TRBV27 to TRBJ2-1, with D tentatively TRBD2 (6 bases). V dropped 8 bases and J dropped 4 bases, with 15 bases sitting between them. This CDR3 spans 14 amino acids. The germline V gene encodes CDR1 MNHEY and CDR2 SMNVEV (reference sequence). The CDR3 nucleotides are TGTGCCAGCCAAAGTTCGGCGGGATACAATGAGCAGTTCTTC. It yields the protein CASQSSAGYNEQFF.